The 27 T cell receptor beta chains below all came from one sample that was sequenced in a study of OX40 agonist ivuxolimab in advanced cancers. The data were produced by immunoSEQ multiplex PCR, yet TCRdb's version contains in-frame clones alone and is incomplete. The sample lists roughly 66,000 clones, roughly 87% occurring once. The sample consisted of CD4+ or CD8+ T cells sorted from blood, taken in a trial of the OX40 agonist ivuxolimab. The receptors were sampled from an adult with an advanced solid tumor such as melanoma, head and neck, liver or kidney cancer.

The V gene is TRBV15, the J gene TRBJ2-7; 15 nucleotides line up with TRBD2. Germline CDR1 is LNHNV and CDR2 is YYDKDF (reference sequence). This CDR3 is 18 amino acids long. Losses at the gene ends were 0 bases for V and 4 bases for J; bases not matched to a gene: 7. CDR3 in DNA: TGTGCCACCAGCAGAGATCTGGGGGGACTAGCGGGAGGATACGAGCAGTACTTC. This codes for CATSRDLGGLAGGYEQYF.

The V call is TRBV2, the J call TRBJ2-1; D is perhaps TRBD2 (6 bases). This CDR3 is built from 14 residues. In germline, CDR1 is SNHLY, CDR2 FYNNEI. V lost 7 bases, J lost 4 bases, and 14 bases lay in between. The CDR3 is CASKNGSRYNEQFF. CDR3 DNA: TGTGCCAGCAAAAACGGGAGTAGGTACAATGAGCAGTTCTTC.

The chain employs TRBV19 and TRBJ1-5; D unclear. The CDR3 sequence is 17 residues long. Looked up from germline, CDR1 is LNHDA and CDR2 is SQIVND (reference sequence). The V gene lost 5 bases and the J gene lost 6 bases, with 23 bases spanning the gap. In nucleotides, the CDR3 is TGTGCCAGTAGTGAGACCGGCGGTTGGGGAATCGGTCAGCCCCAGCATTTT. Translating gives CASSETGGWGIGQPQHF.

This clone was seen only a few times. V and J are TRBV4-3 and TRBJ1-5, with D perhaps TRBD1 (6 bases). Germline CDR1 LGHNA, CDR2 YSLEER. The CDR3 length is 15 residues. V was cut by 5 bases and J by 4 bases, with 15 bases left in between. Here the CDR3 reads CASSGSWQGNQPQHF. CDR3 nucleotide sequence: TGCGCCAGCAGCGGGAGCTGGCAGGGGAATCAGCCCCAGCATTTT.

V usage is TRBV7-8 and J usage is TRBJ2-1; 13 positions agree with TRBD2. Germline values: CDR1 SGHVS, CDR2 FQNEAQ. Trimming at V came to 1 base and at J to 7 bases, leaving 13 bases not matched to a gene. This CDR3 spans 19 amino acids. The CDR3 DNA reads as TGTGCCAGCAGCTTAGAGGGCGGACTAGCGGGAGCAAGGGCAAATGAGCAGTTCTTC. Translated, it gives CASSLEGGLAGARANEQFF.

The CDR3 reads CASSSLRPSGANVLTF. The CDR3 coding sequence is TGTGCCAGCAGTTCTCTAAGGCCCTCAGGGGCCAACGTCCTGACTTTC. The chain combines TRBV27 with TRBJ2-6; no definite D call. The CDR3 runs 16 residues. Germline CDR1 MNHEY, CDR2 SMNVEV (reference sequence). Between the trimmed V and J ends, which lost 4 bases and 4 bases, there was a span of 14 bases.

The CDR3: CASSSRFSSYEQYF. CDR3 nucleotides: TGTGCCAGCAGCTCCCGTTTCAGCTCCTACGAGCAGTACTTC. This chain connects TRBV5-5 to TRBJ2-7; D gene unclear. V lost 3 bases and J lost 0, with 10 bases in between. CDR1 is SGHKS, CDR2 YYEKEE, per germline (reference sequence). This CDR3 region has 14 residues. Full variable domain (outside the CDR3, taken from reference TRBV5-5 and TRBJ2-7): DAGVTQSPTHLIKTRGQQVTLRCSPISGHKSVSWYQQVLGQGPQFIFQYYEKEERGRGNFPDRFSARQFPNYSSELNVNALLLGDSALYLCASSSRFSSYEQYFGPGTRLTVT.

A remark on this clone: One base away lies a much larger clone, so this may be a sequencing read error. CDR3 sequence (DNA): TGTGCCAGCAGCCCGGGACTAGCGGGAGACGAGCAGTACTTC. It specifies CASSPGLAGDEQYF. The rearrangement joins TRBV4-2 to TRBJ2-7; TRBD2 matches at 14 bases. The CDR3 sequence is 14 residues long. Germline CDR1 and CDR2: LGHNA and YNFKEQ. The junction had 1 base not matched to a gene; V was cut back by 4 bases and J by 5 bases.

As regards this clone: The sample carries other DNA sequences with the same CDR3. The rearrangement links TRBV19 to TRBJ2-3, with 12 nucleotides matching TRBD2. The V gene end was trimmed by 6 bases and the J gene end by 5 bases; junction bases not matched to a gene: 6. CDR3 length equals 15 residues. Germline CDR1 reads LNHDA; CDR2 reads SQIVND (reference sequence). The CDR3 sequence is CASSPPGLAGDTQYF. CDR3 in DNA: TGTGCCAGTAGCCCCCCGGGACTAGCGGGAGATACGCAGTATTTT.

Only one count was recorded for this clone. The rearrangement uses TRBV5-1 and TRBJ2-1; 13 nucleotides agree with TRBD2. The CDR3 length is 15 residues. The V gene end was trimmed by 4 bases and the J gene end by 10 bases; junction bases not matched to a gene: 8. Germline-derived CDR1 and CDR2 are SGHRS and YFSETQ. CDR3: CASSPGTSGTQEQFF. CDR3 coding DNA: TGCGCCAGCAGCCCCGGGACTAGCGGGACCCAGGAGCAGTTCTTC.

This sequence joins TRBV10-3 and TRBJ2-7, with 10 bases fitting TRBD1. The V gene's germline CDR1 is ENHRY and CDR2 SYGVKD. This CDR3 comprises 13 residues. The V gene end was trimmed by 10 bases and the J gene end by 7 bases; junction bases not matched to a gene: 10. The CDR3, as DNA: TGTGCCACCAAGGGTGGGACAGGGGATGAGCAGTACTTC. Translating gives CATKGGTGDEQYF.

The chain is built from TRBV10-2 and TRBJ2-7; D could derive from TRBD1 or TRBD2 (5 bases each). In germline, CDR1 is WSHSY, CDR2 SAAADI. Trimming shortened V by 2 bases and J by 0 bases, and 20 bases separated the two germline ends. The CDR3 is 18 residues long. CDR3 sequence: CASSETGRGTPSSYEQYF. The CDR3 DNA is TGCGCCAGCAGTGAGACGGGCAGAGGGACCCCCAGCTCCTACGAGCAGTACTTC.

This clone was recorded only once. At one boundary the junction diverges from the germline segment, which might be a read error. V gene TRBV7-3 combines with J gene TRBJ2-1; D not certain. The CDR3 is 15 residues long. Germline V gene lookup returns CDR1 SGHTA and CDR2 FQGTGA. Here the CDR3 DNA reads TGTGCCAGCAGCCTAACCAGGAGCTCCTACAATGAGCAGTTCTTC. This codes for CASSLTRSSYNEQFF.

The chain joins TRBV23-1 to TRBJ2-7; D is ambiguous. TRBV23-1 is treated as an ORF (open reading frame) with a function not yet certain. The CDR3 has 15 amino acids. Trimming stripped 3 bases from V and 1 base from J, with 13 bases between. The CDR3 sequence: CASSHITTDSYEQYF. CDR3 DNA: TGCGCCAGCAGTCATATAACGACGGATTCCTACGAGCAGTACTTC.

The CDR3 region has the DNA TGTGCCAGCAGTGAAGAGGGACACTTAAAAAACATTCAGTACTTC. Encoded protein: CASSEEGHLKNIQYF. The chain uses TRBV2 and TRBJ2-4; D may be TRBD1 (6 bases). Trimming shortened V by 1 base and J by 4 bases, and 11 bases separated the two germline ends. CDR1 and CDR2 from the germline V gene are SNHLY and FYNNEI. CDR3 length: 15 amino acids.

The genes are TRBV25-1 and TRBJ2-1, with 10 bases fitting TRBD2. The CDR3 is 16 residues long. The trim removed 4 bases at V and 8 bases at J, leaving 11 bases unmatched. Germline V CDR1 and CDR2: MGHDK, SYGVNS. The CDR3 loop reads CASSAFRSGRADEQFF. CDR3 in DNA: TGTGCCAGCAGTGCCTTTAGGAGCGGGAGGGCCGATGAGCAGTTCTTC.

CDR3 DNA sequence: TGTGCCAGCAGCTTAGGTATAGGGGGAAGAGCCAATGAGCAGTTCTTC. This encodes CASSLGIGGRANEQFF. The chain employs TRBV13 and TRBJ2-1; tentatively, D is TRBD1 (6 bases). The CDR3 covers 16 residues. Germline V gene data show CDR1 as PRHDT and CDR2 as FYEKMQ (reference sequence). The germline V and J ends were trimmed by 0 bases and 6 bases, with 15 bases remaining between them.

The chain's CDR3 is CASSPPYLATQKYF. CDR3 bases: TGTGCCAGTAGTCCACCTTATTTAGCCACCCAGAAGTATTTT. The chain links TRBV19 to TRBJ2-3, with no clear D. Germline V gene sequence: CDR1 LNHDA, CDR2 SQIVND (reference sequence). Trimming left V 5 bases short and J 13 bases short, with 22 bases between. The CDR3 sequence is 14 residues long.

The chain couples TRBV9 to TRBJ2-1; D not certain. Per germline, CDR1 SGDLS and CDR2 YYNGEE. The CDR3 covers 13 residues. V was pared by 0 bases and J by 3 bases, with 4 bases between. CDR3 loop: CASSVGDYNEQFF. The CDR3 coding sequence is TGTGCCAGCAGCGTAGGGGACTACAATGAGCAGTTCTTC.

CDR3 sequence reads: CASSPGEGAFQPQHF. As DNA, the CDR3 is TGTGCCAGCAGCCCCGGTGAAGGAGCTTTTCAGCCCCAGCATTTT. The chain joins TRBV7-8 to TRBJ1-5; D gene uncertain. Germline CDR1 and CDR2: SGHVS and FQNEAQ. This CDR3 has 15 residues. The ends were cut back, 5 bases at V and 6 bases at J, with 17 bases in the middle. The variable domain in full, completed from reference TRBV7-8 and TRBJ1-5, reads GAGVSQSPRYKVAKRGQDVALRCDPISGHVSLFWYQQALGQGPEFLTYFQNEAQLDKSGLPSDRFFAERPEGSVSTLKIQRTQQEDSAVYLCASSPGEGAFQPQHFGDGTRLSIL.

The J gene is TRBJ1-2, the V gene TRBV7-2; no clear D. CDR3 length equals 17 residues. Germline V lookup: CDR1 SGHTA, CDR2 FQGNSA. The V gene lost 4 bases and the J gene lost 6 bases, with 24 bases spanning the gap. As DNA, the CDR3 is TGTGCCAGCAGCTCATCTGCAGCGGGCATCACCTCTAATGGCTACACCTTC. Residues: CASSSSAAGITSNGYTF.

This rearrangement joins TRBV19 to TRBJ2-7, with D perhaps matching TRBD1 (5 bases). CDR1 and CDR2 from the germline V gene are LNHDA and SQIVND (reference sequence). CDR3 length equals 12 residues. V lost 6 bases and J 2 bases, leaving 8 bases between the germline ends. For the CDR3, the DNA is TGTGCCAGTAGGGGGCCGACCTACGAGCAGTACTTC. It translates to CASRGPTYEQYF.

This rearrangement joins TRBV7-8 to TRBJ2-5; possible D gene TRBD2, 7 bases. V was shortened by 4 bases and J by 2 bases, with 26 bases between the two germline ends. Germline V lookup: CDR1 SGHVS, CDR2 FQNEAQ. The CDR3 length is 19 residues. This CDR3 reads CASSSIWGPGGLVQETQYF. The CDR3 DNA reads as TGTGCCAGCAGCTCCATCTGGGGGCCGGGCGGACTAGTTCAAGAGACCCAGTACTTC.

The chain combines TRBV19 with TRBJ2-1; D is uncertain. Germline loops: CDR1 LNHDA, CDR2 SQIVND (reference sequence). The CDR3 covers 17 residues. V lost 7 bases and J 5 bases, leaving 24 bases between the germline ends. DNA of the CDR3: TGTGCCAGTACCCCACTCCAGGCCATTGGCGGTAACAATGAGCAGTTCTTC. It yields the protein CASTPLQAIGGNNEQFF.

This chain links TRBV4-1 with TRBJ2-1, with 11 bases matching TRBD2. The J segment lost 5 bases and the V segment lost 0 bases, leaving 15 bases of the junction unmatched. This CDR3 has 20 residues. CDR1 and CDR2 (germline): MGHRA, YSYEKL. As DNA, the CDR3 is TGCGCCAGCAGCCAAGATAAGGGTAGCGGGAGGGTGTCACGACACAATGAGCAGTTCTTC. It yields the protein CASSQDKGSGRVSRHNEQFF.

This clone has more than one count but fewer than ten. The chain combines TRBV10-2 with TRBJ2-1; 12 nucleotides agree with TRBD2. The CDR3 is 19 residues long. The V and J ends lost 6 bases and 0 bases, in that order; junction bases with no gene match: 12. The germline V gene encodes CDR1 WSHSY and CDR2 SAAADI. CDR3: CASRTLAGGPFSSYNEQFF. The CDR3 DNA is TGCGCCAGCAGAACTCTAGCGGGAGGGCCGTTTAGCTCCTACAATGAGCAGTTCTTC.

This chain uses TRBV7-2 with TRBJ2-1; D perhaps matches TRBD2 (7 bases). With 4 bases removed from V and 9 bases from J, the gap between germline ends came to 19 bases. The CDR3 loop spans 15 amino acids. Germline CDR1 reads SGHTA; CDR2 reads FQGNSA. CDR3 DNA sequence: TGTGCCAGCAGCTCCAGAGGGGGGGATTTACGTGAGCAGTTCTTC. Its protein is CASSSRGGDLREQFF.